The rows below give T cell receptor beta chains drawn from one sample of a study of control samples from healthy donors and cancer patients. The assay was immunoSEQ multiplex PCR, and TCRdb's table has in-frame clones only and misses some. The repertoire includes some 110,000 clones, roughly 91% of them detected once, and roughly 2.5% sits in the top ten. Sequenced: blood. Receptors were obtained from a woman in her seventies in good health. The CDR3 runs from the conserved cysteine through the conserved F or W. A D gene is named only where the DNA matches it firmly. Size tells how often a clone was seen (once, few, many) or the class of an expanded clone, and some rows leave it out.

V gene	clone size	D gene	J gene	CDR3 protein	CDR3 DNA
TRBV7-9	NA	TRBD2	TRBJ2-5	CASSRTRDLAGGETQYF	TGTGCCAGCAGCCGGACCCGGGACCTAGCGGGGGGAGAGACCCAGTACTTC
TRBV7-2	NA	NA	TRBJ2-7	CASSYKVNTYEQYF	TGTGCCAGCAGCTACAAAGTTAATACCTACGAGCAGTACTTC
TRBV7-9	NA	TRBD1	TRBJ2-5	CASSLPAGGYGETQYF	TGTGCCAGCAGCCTCCCGGCAGGGGGCTACGGAGAGACCCAGTACTTC
TRBV7-9	NA	NA	TRBJ1-1	CASSLGTEAFF	TGTGCCAGCAGCTTAGGGACCGAAGCTTTCTTT
TRBV19	NA	NA	TRBJ2-7	CASSIDSGDNYEQYF	TGTGCCAGTAGTATAGATAGTGGAGACAACTACGAGCAGTACTTC
TRBV6-1	NA	NA	TRBJ1-2	CASSDASRANYGYTF	TGTGCCAGCAGTGACGCAAGCCGAGCTAACTATGGCTACACCTTC
TRBV6-2/TRBV6-3	NA	NA	TRBJ2-7	CASIPRAGSYEQYF	TGTGCCAGCATCCCGAGGGCAGGCTCCTACGAGCAGTACTTC
TRBV4-2	NA	NA	TRBJ1-3	CASSQDLGRNSGNTIYF	TGTGCCAGCAGCCAAGATTTGGGGAGGAACTCTGGAAACACCATATATTTT
TRBV7-9	NA	NA	TRBJ1-6	CASRPPGKVSPLHF	TGTGCCAGCAGGCCCCCGGGAAAAGTTTCACCCCTCCACTTT
TRBV7-8	NA	TRBD2	TRBJ2-1	CASSVGLVPYNEQFF	TGTGCCAGCAGCGTGGGACTAGTTCCCTACAATGAGCAGTTCTTC
TRBV19	NA	TRBD2	TRBJ2-1	CASSIQPGLAGSNEQFF	TGTGCCAGTAGTATTCAACCGGGACTAGCGGGGTCCAATGAGCAGTTCTTC
TRBV18	NA	NA	TRBJ1-2	CASSPGKGYGYTF	TGTGCCAGCTCACCAGGGAAGGGGTATGGCTACACCTTC
TRBV3-1/TRBV3-2	few	TRBD1	TRBJ1-4	CASSLNRGWEKLFF	TGTGCCAGCAGCCTAAACAGGGGATGGGAAAAACTGTTTTTT
TRBV5-1	NA	TRBD2	TRBJ2-5	CASSLGTSGGETQYF	TGCGCCAGCAGCTTGGGGACTAGCGGGGGAGAGACCCAGTACTTC
TRBV19	NA	TRBD2	TRBJ2-1	CAIKVDGRDEQFF	TGTGCCATCAAAGTGGACGGGAGGGATGAGCAGTTCTTC
TRBV7-9	NA	NA	TRBJ1-1	CASSFVGRNAEAFF	TGTGCCAGCAGCTTTGTAGGGAGGAACGCTGAAGCTTTCTTT
TRBV12-5	few	NA	TRBJ1-1	CASGSATAGNTEAFF	TGTGCTAGTGGTTCCGCGACTGCTGGGAACACTGAAGCTTTCTTT
TRBV4-1	few	NA	TRBJ2-7	CASSPIQGNRLASYEQYF	TGCGCCAGCAGCCCTATTCAGGGGAACCGACTAGCCTCCTACGAGCAGTACTTC
TRBV19	NA	TRBD2	TRBJ2-5	CASSARTSGNQETQYF	TGTGCCAGTAGTGCTCGGACTAGCGGGAATCAAGAGACCCAGTACTTC
TRBV18	NA	NA	TRBJ1-1	CASSFVTGIWENAEAFF	TGTGCCAGCTCATTCGTTACAGGGATCTGGGAGAACGCTGAAGCTTTCTTT
TRBV29-1	NA	NA	TRBJ1-2	CSVWDRLGANYGYTF	TGCAGCGTTTGGGACCGGCTGGGCGCAAACTATGGCTACACCTTC
TRBV6-2/TRBV6-3	once	NA	TRBJ2-2	CASSYSTGGPDTGELFF	TGTGCCAGCAGTTACTCGACCGGGGGGCCCGACACCGGGGAGCTGTTTTTT
TRBV14	NA	NA	TRBJ2-3	CASSSRVDFTDTQYF	TGTGCCAGCAGCAGTAGGGTCGACTTCACAGATACGCAGTATTTT
TRBV6-4	NA	TRBD1	TRBJ2-2	CASSGTGSTGELFF	TGTGCCAGCAGTGGGACAGGGAGCACCGGGGAGCTGTTTTTT
TRBV19	once	NA	TRBJ1-2	CASRARGSYTF	TGTGCCAGTAGGGCCAGGGGAAGCTACACCTTC
TRBV11-2	once	NA	TRBJ1-2	CASSPGQNYGYTF	TGTGCCAGCAGCCCGGGTCAAAACTATGGCTACACCTTC